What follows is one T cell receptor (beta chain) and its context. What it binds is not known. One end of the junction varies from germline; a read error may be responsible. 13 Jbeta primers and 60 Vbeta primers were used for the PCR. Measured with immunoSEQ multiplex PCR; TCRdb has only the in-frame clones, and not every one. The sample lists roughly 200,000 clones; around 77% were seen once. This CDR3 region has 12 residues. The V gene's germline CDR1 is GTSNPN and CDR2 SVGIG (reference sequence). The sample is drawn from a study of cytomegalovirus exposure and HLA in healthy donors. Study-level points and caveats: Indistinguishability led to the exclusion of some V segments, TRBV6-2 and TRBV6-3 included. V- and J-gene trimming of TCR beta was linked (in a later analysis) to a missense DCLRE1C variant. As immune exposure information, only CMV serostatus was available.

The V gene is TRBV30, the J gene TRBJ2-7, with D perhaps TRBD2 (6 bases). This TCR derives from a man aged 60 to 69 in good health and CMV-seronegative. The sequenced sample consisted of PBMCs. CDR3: CAWGRREDEQHF. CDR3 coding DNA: TGTGCCTGGGGGCGGAGGGAGGACGAGCAGCACTTC.